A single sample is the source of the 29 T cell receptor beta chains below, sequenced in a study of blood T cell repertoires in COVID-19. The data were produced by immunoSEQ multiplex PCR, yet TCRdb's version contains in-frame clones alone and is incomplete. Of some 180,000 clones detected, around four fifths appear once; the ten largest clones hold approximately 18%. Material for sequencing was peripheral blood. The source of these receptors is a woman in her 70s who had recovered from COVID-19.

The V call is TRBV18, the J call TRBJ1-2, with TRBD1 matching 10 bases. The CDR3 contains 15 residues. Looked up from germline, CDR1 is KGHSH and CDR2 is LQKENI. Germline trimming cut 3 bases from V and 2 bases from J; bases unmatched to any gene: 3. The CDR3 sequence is CASSPGTGANYGYTF. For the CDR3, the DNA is TGTGCCAGCTCACCCGGGACAGGGGCGAACTATGGCTACACCTTC.

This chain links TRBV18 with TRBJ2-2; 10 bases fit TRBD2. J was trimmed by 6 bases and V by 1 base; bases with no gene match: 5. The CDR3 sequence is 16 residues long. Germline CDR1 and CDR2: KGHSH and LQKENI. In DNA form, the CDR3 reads TGTGCCAGCTCACCACAGCCTAGCGGGAGCGCCGGGGAGCTGTTTTTT. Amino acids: CASSPQPSGSAGELFF.

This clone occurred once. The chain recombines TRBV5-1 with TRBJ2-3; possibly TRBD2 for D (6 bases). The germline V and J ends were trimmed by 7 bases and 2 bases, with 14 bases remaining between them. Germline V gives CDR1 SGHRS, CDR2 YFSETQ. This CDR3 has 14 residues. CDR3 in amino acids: CASRGVAATDTQYF. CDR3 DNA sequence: TGCGCCAGCCGCGGGGTAGCGGCCACAGATACGCAGTATTTT. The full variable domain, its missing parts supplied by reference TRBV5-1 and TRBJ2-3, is KAGVTQTPRYLIKTRGQQVTLSCSPISGHRSVSWYQQTPGQGLQFLFEYFSETQRNKGNFPGRFSGRQFSNSRSEMNVSTLELGDSALYLCASRGVAATDTQYFGPGTRLTVL.

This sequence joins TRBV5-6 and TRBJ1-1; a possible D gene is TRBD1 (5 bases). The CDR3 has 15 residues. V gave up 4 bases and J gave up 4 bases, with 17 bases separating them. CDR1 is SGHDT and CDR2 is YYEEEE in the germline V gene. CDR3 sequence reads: CASSLLDTQGTEAFF. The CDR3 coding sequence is TGTGCCAGCAGCCTACTGGACACTCAGGGCACTGAAGCTTTCTTT.

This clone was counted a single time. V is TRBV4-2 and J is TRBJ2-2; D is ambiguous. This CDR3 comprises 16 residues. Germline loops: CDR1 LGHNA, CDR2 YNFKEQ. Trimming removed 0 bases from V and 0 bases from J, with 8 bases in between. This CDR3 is CASSQDAAANTGELFF. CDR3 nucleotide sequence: TGTGCCAGCAGCCAAGATGCCGCGGCGAACACCGGGGAGCTGTTTTTT.

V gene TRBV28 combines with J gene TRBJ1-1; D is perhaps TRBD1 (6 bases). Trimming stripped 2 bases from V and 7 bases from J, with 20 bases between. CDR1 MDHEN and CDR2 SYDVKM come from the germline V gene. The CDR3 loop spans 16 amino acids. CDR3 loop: CASSLGGGRLDVEAFF. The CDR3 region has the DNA TGTGCCAGCAGTTTAGGGGGGGGGCGACTGGACGTTGAAGCTTTCTTT.

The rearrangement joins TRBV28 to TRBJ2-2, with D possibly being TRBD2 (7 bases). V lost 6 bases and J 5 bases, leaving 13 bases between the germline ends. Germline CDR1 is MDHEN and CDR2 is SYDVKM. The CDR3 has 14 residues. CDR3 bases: TGTGCCAGCAGGGGGGGGCTTTTTACCGGGGAGCTGTTTTTT. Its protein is CASRGGLFTGELFF.

The CDR3 is CASSPGLAGGGTKNIQYF. CDR3 bases: TGTGCCAGCAGCCCAGGGCTAGCGGGGGGCGGAACCAAAAACATTCAGTACTTC. The rearrangement joins TRBV7-3 to TRBJ2-4; 11 positions agree with TRBD2. V lost 5 bases to trimming and J lost 2 bases; unmatched junction nucleotides: 11. The length of the CDR3 is 18 residues. The V gene's germline CDR1 is SGHTA and CDR2 FQGTGA.

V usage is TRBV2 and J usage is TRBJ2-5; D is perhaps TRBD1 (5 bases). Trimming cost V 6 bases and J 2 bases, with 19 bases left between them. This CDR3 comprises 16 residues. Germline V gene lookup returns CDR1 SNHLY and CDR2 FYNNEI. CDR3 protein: CASSDRLGRTQETQYF. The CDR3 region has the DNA TGTGCCAGCAGCGACCGCCTTGGCAGGACACAAGAGACCCAGTACTTC.

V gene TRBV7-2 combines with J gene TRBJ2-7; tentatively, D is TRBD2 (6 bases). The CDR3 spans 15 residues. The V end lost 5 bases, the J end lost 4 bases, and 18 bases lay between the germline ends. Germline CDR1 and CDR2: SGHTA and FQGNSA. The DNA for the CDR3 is TGTGCCAGCAGCCTTGGCGGGACCGCCGGGTACGAGCAGTACTTC. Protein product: CASSLGGTAGYEQYF.

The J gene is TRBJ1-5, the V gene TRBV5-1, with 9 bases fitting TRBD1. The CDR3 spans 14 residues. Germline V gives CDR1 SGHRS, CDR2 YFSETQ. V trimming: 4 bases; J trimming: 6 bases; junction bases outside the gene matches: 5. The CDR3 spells CASSQGQGGQPQHF. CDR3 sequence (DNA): TGCGCCAGCAGCCAGGGACAGGGTGGTCAGCCCCAGCATTTT. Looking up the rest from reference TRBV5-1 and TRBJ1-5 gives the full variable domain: KAGVTQTPRYLIKTRGQQVTLSCSPISGHRSVSWYQQTPGQGLQFLFEYFSETQRNKGNFPGRFSGRQFSNSRSEMNVSTLELGDSALYLCASSQGQGGQPQHFGDGTRLSIL.

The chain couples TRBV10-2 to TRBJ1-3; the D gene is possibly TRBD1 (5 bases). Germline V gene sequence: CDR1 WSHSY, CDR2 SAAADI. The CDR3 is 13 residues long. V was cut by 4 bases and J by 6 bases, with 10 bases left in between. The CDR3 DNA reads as TGCGCCAGCAGTGTTTCAGGGCTAAACACCATATATTTT. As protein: CASSVSGLNTIYF.

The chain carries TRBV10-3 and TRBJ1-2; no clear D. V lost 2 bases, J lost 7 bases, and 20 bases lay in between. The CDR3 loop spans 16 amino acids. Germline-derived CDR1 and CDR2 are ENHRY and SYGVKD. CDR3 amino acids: CAISEGHGVVAPGYTF. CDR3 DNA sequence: TGTGCCATCAGTGAGGGGCACGGTGTTGTGGCTCCTGGCTACACCTTC.

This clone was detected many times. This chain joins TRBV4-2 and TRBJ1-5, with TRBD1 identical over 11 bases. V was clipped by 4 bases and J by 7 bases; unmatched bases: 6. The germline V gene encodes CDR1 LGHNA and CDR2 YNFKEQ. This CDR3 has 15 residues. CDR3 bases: TGTGCCAGCAGCCGGGACAGGGGGGATGGACAGCCCCAGCATTTT. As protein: CASSRDRGDGQPQHF.

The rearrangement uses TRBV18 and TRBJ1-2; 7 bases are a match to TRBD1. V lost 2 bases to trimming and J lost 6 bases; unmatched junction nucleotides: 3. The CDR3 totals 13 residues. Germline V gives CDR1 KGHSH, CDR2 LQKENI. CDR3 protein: CASSPAGGNGYTF. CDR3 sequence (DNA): TGTGCCAGCTCACCAGCAGGGGGAAATGGCTACACCTTC.

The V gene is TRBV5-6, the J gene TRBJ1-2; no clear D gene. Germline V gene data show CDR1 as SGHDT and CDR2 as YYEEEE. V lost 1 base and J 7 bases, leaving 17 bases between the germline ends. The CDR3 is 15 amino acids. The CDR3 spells CASSLLGRPLVGYTF. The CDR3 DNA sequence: TGTGCCAGCAGCTTGTTGGGCAGGCCGTTGGTTGGCTACACCTTC.

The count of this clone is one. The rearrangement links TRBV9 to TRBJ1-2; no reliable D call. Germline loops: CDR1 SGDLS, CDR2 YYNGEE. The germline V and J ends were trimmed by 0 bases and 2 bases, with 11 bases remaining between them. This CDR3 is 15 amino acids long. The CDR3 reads CASSVAPLENYGYTF. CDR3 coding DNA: TGTGCCAGCAGCGTAGCCCCCCTCGAGAACTATGGCTACACCTTC. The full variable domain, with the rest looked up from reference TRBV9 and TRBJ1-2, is DSGVTQTPKHLITATGQRVTLRCSPRSGDLSVYWYQQSLDQGLQFLIQYYNGEERAKGNILERFSAQQFPDLHSELNLSSLELGDSALYFCASSVAPLENYGYTFGSGTRLTVV.

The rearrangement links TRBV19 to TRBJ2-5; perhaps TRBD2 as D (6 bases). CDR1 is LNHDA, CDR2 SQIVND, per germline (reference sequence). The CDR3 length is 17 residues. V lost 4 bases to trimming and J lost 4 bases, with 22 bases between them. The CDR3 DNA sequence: TGTGCCAGTAGTAATAGTATCGGAGTTGCCGGGGGAGAGACCCAGTACTTC. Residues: CASSNSIGVAGGETQYF.

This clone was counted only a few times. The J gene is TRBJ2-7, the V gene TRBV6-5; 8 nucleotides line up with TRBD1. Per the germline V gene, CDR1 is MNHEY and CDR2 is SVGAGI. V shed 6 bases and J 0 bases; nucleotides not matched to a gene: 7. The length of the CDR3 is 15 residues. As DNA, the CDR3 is TGTGCCAGCAGACGACAGGGGACCTCCTCCTACGAGCAGTACTTC. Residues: CASRRQGTSSYEQYF.

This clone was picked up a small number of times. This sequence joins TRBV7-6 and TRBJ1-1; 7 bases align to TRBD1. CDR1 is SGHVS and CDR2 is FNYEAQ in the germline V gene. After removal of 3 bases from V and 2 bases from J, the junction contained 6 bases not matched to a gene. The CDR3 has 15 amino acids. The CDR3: CASSLRGLTNTEAFF. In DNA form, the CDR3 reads TGTGCCAGCAGCTTGAGGGGGCTGACCAACACTGAAGCTTTCTTT. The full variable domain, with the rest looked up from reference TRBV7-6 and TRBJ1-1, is GAGVSQSPRYKVTKRGQDVALRCDPISGHVSLYWYRQALGQGPEFLTYFNYEAQQDKSGLPNDRFSAERPEGSISTLTIQRTEQRDSAMYRCASSLRGLTNTEAFFGQGTRLTVV.

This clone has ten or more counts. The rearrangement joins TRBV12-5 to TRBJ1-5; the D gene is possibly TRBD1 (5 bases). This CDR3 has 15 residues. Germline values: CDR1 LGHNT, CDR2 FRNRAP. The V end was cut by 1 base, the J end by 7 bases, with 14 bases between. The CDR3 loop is CASGLATPRGQPQHF. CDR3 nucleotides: TGTGCTAGTGGTTTGGCCACCCCGCGGGGGCAGCCCCAGCATTTT. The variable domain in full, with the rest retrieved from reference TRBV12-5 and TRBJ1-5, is DARVTQTPRHKVTEMGQEVTMRCQPILGHNTVFWYRQTMMQGLELLAYFRNRAPLDDSGMPKDRFSAEMPDATLATLKIQPSEPRDSAVYFCASGLATPRGQPQHFGDGTRLSIL.

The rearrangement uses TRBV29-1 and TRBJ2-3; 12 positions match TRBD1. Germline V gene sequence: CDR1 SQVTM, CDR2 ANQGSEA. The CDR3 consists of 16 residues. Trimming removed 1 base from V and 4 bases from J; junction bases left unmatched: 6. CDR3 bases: TGCAGCGTTGAAGGGGGGACAGGGGGCCCCCCAGATACGCAGTATTTT. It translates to CSVEGGTGGPPDTQYF.

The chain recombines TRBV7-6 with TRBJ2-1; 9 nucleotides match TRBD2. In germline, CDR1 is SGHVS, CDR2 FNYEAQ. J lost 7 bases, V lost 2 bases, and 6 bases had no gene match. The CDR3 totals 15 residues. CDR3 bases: TGTGCCAGCAGCTTATTTGGGACTAGCCATAATGAGCAGTTCTTC. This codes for CASSLFGTSHNEQFF. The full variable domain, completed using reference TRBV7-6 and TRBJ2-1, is GAGVSQSPRYKVTKRGQDVALRCDPISGHVSLYWYRQALGQGPEFLTYFNYEAQQDKSGLPNDRFSAERPEGSISTLTIQRTEQRDSAMYRCASSLFGTSHNEQFFGPGTRLTVL.

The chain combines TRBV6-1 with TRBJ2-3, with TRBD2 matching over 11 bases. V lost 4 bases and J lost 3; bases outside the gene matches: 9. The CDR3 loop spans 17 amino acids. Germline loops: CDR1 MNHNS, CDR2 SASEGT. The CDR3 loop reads CASSVHPGTSGTDTQYF. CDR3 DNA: TGTGCCAGCAGTGTCCATCCCGGGACTAGCGGTACAGATACGCAGTATTTT.

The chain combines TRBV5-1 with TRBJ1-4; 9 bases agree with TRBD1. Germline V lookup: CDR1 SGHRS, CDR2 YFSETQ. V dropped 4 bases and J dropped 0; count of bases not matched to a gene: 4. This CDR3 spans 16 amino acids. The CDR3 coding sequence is TGCGCCAGCAGCGTGGGACAGGGCGCAACTAATGAAAAACTGTTTTTT. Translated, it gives CASSVGQGATNEKLFF.

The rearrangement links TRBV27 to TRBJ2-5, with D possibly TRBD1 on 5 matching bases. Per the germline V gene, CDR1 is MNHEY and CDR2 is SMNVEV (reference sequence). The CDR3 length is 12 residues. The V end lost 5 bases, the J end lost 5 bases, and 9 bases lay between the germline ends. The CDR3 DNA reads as TGTGCCAGCAGTCCGAAGGGGGAGACCCAGTACTTC. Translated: CASSPKGETQYF.

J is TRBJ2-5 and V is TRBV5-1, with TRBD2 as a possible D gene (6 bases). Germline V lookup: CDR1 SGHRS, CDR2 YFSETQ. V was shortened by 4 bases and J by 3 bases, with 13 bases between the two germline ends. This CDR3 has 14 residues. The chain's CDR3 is CASSPPGLKETQYF. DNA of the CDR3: TGCGCCAGCAGCCCTCCGGGACTGAAAGAGACCCAGTACTTC. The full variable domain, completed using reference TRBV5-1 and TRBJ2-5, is KAGVTQTPRYLIKTRGQQVTLSCSPISGHRSVSWYQQTPGQGLQFLFEYFSETQRNKGNFPGRFSGRQFSNSRSEMNVSTLELGDSALYLCASSPPGLKETQYFGPGTRLLVL.

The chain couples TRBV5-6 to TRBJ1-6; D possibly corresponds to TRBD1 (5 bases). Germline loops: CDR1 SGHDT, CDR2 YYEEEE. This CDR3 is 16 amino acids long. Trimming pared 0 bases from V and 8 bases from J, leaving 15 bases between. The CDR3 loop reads CASSLALSGWDSPLHF. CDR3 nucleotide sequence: TGTGCCAGCAGCTTGGCTTTATCAGGGTGGGATTCACCCCTCCACTTT.

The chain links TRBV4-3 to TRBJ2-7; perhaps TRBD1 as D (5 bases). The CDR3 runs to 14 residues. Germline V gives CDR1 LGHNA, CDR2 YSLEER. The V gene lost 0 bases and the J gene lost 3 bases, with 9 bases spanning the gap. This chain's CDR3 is CASSQDTGHYEQYF. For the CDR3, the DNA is TGCGCCAGCAGCCAAGATACAGGCCACTACGAGCAGTACTTC.